The 15 T cell receptor beta chains presented below share a single source sample, sequenced in a study of tumor-infiltrating lymphocytes in oesophageal squamous cell carcinoma (dated by TCRdb to 2016 to 2018). The library was obtained by PCR. The sequencer listed for this sample is Illumina HiSeq 2000. TCRdb applied fastp at Q25 and MiXCR to the public reads, then kept only in-frame beta chains. Duplicate CDR3 protein sequences are folded into a single record with the most common DNA and genes. The sample table records about 15,000 distinct CDR3 sequences; around 47% of these occur just once. The biggest ten clones account for about 45% of the sample. Sequenced sample: blood. Receptor source: a male donor with esophageal squamous cell carcinoma.

In this sample, this clonotype is medium-sized. The chain couples TRBV6-1 to TRBJ2-6, with D possibly matching TRBD2 (5 bases). This CDR3 has 17 amino acids. Germline-derived CDR1 and CDR2 are MNHNS and SASEGT. The germline V and J ends were trimmed by 4 bases and 0 bases, with 13 bases remaining between them. CDR3 in DNA: TGTGCCAGCAGTGGTCGGGATCCACGCTCTGGGGCCAACGTCCTGACTTTC. Translating gives CASSGRDPRSGANVLTF.

This clonotype has ten or more counts. The chain is built from TRBV15 and TRBJ2-5; D could derive from TRBD1 or TRBD2 (5 bases each). Germline V gene data show CDR1 as LNHNV and CDR2 as YYDKDF (reference sequence). Trimming cost V 1 base and J 2 bases, with 11 bases left between them. The length of the CDR3 is 15 residues. The CDR3 here is CATSRGDRGQETQYF. In DNA form, the CDR3 reads TGTGCCACCAGCAGAGGGGACCGAGGGCAAGAGACCCAGTACTTC.

The chain couples TRBV7-2 to TRBJ1-3, with 9 positions matching TRBD1. Germline CDR1 SGHTA, CDR2 FQGNSA. The J segment lost 3 bases and the V segment lost 5 bases, leaving 8 bases of the junction unmatched. This CDR3 spans 16 amino acids. Here the CDR3 reads CASSPQTGGGGNTIYF. In DNA, the CDR3 is TGTGCCAGCAGCCCACAGACAGGGGGAGGTGGAAACACCATATATTTT.

As for this clonotype: The junction shows a germline mismatch at one end, possibly a read error. The CDR3 protein is CASSPGGRTGELFF. As DNA, the CDR3 is TGTGCTAGCAGCCCCGGGGGGAGGACCGGGGAGCTGTTTTTT. J is TRBJ2-2 and V is TRBV7-7; TRBD2 aligns across 7 bases. This CDR3 spans 14 amino acids. Germline V gene sequence: CDR1 SSHAT, CDR2 FNYEAQ (reference sequence).

This clonotype turned up a few times. The chain recombines TRBV12-3 or TRBV12-4 with TRBJ1-5; the D is unclear. CDR3 size: 12 residues. V lost 1 base to trimming and J lost 5 bases, with 3 bases between them. CDR3 protein: CASSLGDQPQHF. In nucleotides, the CDR3 is TGTGCCAGCAGTTTAGGGGATCAGCCCCAGCATTTT.

This clonotype has at least ten counts. The genes are TRBV27 and TRBJ2-5, with TRBD2 identical over 7 bases. Gene TRBJ2-7 matches the end of the DNA better, so the J call may be wrong. Germline-derived CDR1 and CDR2 are MNHEY and SMNVEV (reference sequence). The CDR3 runs 14 residues. The CDR3 is CASSPLEAGDEQYF. Here the CDR3 DNA reads TGTGCCAGCAGCCCCCTCGAGGCGGGGGACGAGCAGTACTTC.

This clonotype is medium-sized (0.01 to 0.1%). The J gene is TRBJ2-7, the V gene TRBV2; maybe TRBD1 (6 bases). Germline V gene data show CDR1 as SNHLY and CDR2 as FYNNEI. Between the trimmed V and J ends, which lost 6 bases and 3 bases, there was a span of 18 bases. The CDR3 totals 15 residues. The CDR3 here is CASRFLDSGRYEQYF. The CDR3 coding sequence is TGTGCCAGCAGATTCCTGGACAGTGGGCGCTACGAGCAGTACTTC.

A note on this clonotype: This may arise from a read error, as a much more abundant clone is one base away. This rearrangement joins TRBV19 to TRBJ2-7, with TRBD2 identical over 11 bases. The assigned J gene may be wrong: the sequence end matches TRBJ2-1 better. The CDR3 covers 15 residues. CDR1 is LNHDA, CDR2 SQIVND, per germline (reference sequence). CDR3 DNA sequence: TGTGCCAGTAGTATACTAGCGGGAGGCCAAGAGACCCAGTTCTTC. It yields the protein CASSILAGGQETQFF.

A remark on this clonotype: This may be a read error, as it is one base from a much larger clone. The chain combines TRBV19 with TRBJ2-1; 13 nucleotides match TRBD2. The V gene's germline CDR1 is LNHDA and CDR2 SQIVND (reference sequence). The CDR3 sequence is 17 residues long. The CDR3 reads CASSIRGLAGNPPSRYF. CDR3 DNA: TGTGCCAGTAGTATAAGGGGACTAGCGGGGAACCCACCCTCCCGGTACTTC.

V and J are TRBV2 and TRBJ2-6; perhaps D is TRBD1 or TRBD2 (5 bases each). The V gene's germline CDR1 is SNHLY and CDR2 FYNNEI. Deletions cut 5 bases from V and 0 bases from J, with 20 bases between. CDR3 size: 19 residues. The CDR3 spells CASSSLPGTAFSGANVLTF. In DNA form, the CDR3 reads TGTGCCAGCAGTTCCTTGCCCGGGACGGCCTTCTCTGGGGCCAACGTCCTGACTTTC.

This clonotype came up a few times. The rearrangement uses TRBV7-6 and TRBJ2-3; no firm D call. From germline, CDR1 is SGHVS and CDR2 FNYEAQ. Trimming removed 0 bases from V and 4 bases from J, with 8 bases in between. CDR3 size: 14 residues. CDR3 bases: TGTGCCAGCAGCTTAGCGTTGACGGCAGATACGCAGTATTTT. Protein: CASSLALTADTQYF.

This chain connects TRBV6-9 to TRBJ2-3; D not resolved. Germline lookup yields CDR1 MNHGY and CDR2 SVAAGI. The CDR3 runs to 15 residues. With 3 bases removed from V and 0 bases from J, the gap between germline ends came to 10 bases. CDR3 nucleotides: TGTGCCAGCAGTTACTATCGTGCTAGCACAGATACGCAGTATTTT. It encodes CASSYYRASTDTQYF.

This clonotype was detected ten times or more. CDR3 sequence reads: CASSLVIASSYNEQYF. The CDR3 region has the DNA TGTGCCAGCAGTTTAGTAATAGCCAGCTCCTACAATGAGCAGTACTTC. This chain connects TRBV12-3 or TRBV12-4 to TRBJ2-1; D is unclear. The J call is in doubt because the DNA end fits TRBJ2-7 better. The CDR3 runs 16 residues.

In this sample, this clonotype turned up a few times. The chain carries TRBV7-6 and TRBJ2-5; 7 nucleotides align to TRBD2. The DNA matches TRBJ2-7 better at its end, which makes the J call doubtful. The CDR3 loop spans 15 amino acids. In germline, CDR1 is SGHVS, CDR2 FNYEAQ. CDR3 residues: CASSLSSAGIYEQYF. The CDR3 DNA follows: TGTGCCAGCAGCTTGTCGTCAGCGGGGATCTACGAGCAGTACTTC.

This clonotype was recorded a few times. The gene calls are TRBV12-3 or TRBV12-4 and TRBJ2-5, with TRBD1 matching over 9 bases. Near its end, the DNA agrees better with TRBJ2-7, so the J call may be wrong. The CDR3 extends over 14 amino acids. As DNA, the CDR3 is TGTGCCAGCAGTTTATGGGGACAGGGATCCGAGCAGTACTTC. It encodes CASSLWGQGSEQYF.